Below, 9 T cell receptor beta chains from the same sample are listed, as sequenced in a study of PD-L1 blockade in urothelial cancer. Only in-frame clones appear in the TCRdb table, and some are missing; sequencing was by immunoSEQ multiplex PCR. The sample has about 45,000 clones, approximately 88% seen once. Sequenced material: PBMCs, taken around atezolizumab (anti-PD-L1) treatment. Source of these receptors: a man older than 75 with urothelial cancer.

The J gene is TRBJ2-2, the V gene TRBV7-9; D perhaps matches TRBD2 (6 bases). V was shortened by 6 bases and J by 5 bases, with 22 bases between the two germline ends. CDR1 is SEHNR, CDR2 FQNEAQ, per germline (reference sequence). This CDR3 contains 17 residues. The CDR3 DNA reads TGTGCCAGCAGACCCCGCGGGACCGCGGCTAGAACCGGGGAGCTGTTTTTT. This codes for CASRPRGTAARTGELFF. The variable domain in full, completed from reference TRBV7-9 and TRBJ2-2, reads DTGVSQNPRHKITKRGQNVTFRCDPISEHNRLYWYRQTLGQGPEFLTYFQNEAQLEKSRLLSDRFSAERPKGSFSTLEIQRTEQGDSAMYLCASRPRGTAARTGELFFGEGSRLTVL.

The rearrangement links TRBV10-3 to TRBJ2-7; D is unclear. CDR3 length equals 12 residues. Germline V gives CDR1 ENHRY, CDR2 SYGVKD. Trimming left V 3 bases short and J 1 base short, with 4 bases between. CDR3 region: CAISDQSYEQYF. The CDR3 DNA reads as TGTGCCATCAGTGATCAGTCCTACGAGCAGTACTTC.

The chain is built from TRBV7-9 and TRBJ1-1; D is undetermined. The CDR3 has 14 residues. Germline CDR1 is SEHNR and CDR2 is FQNEAQ (reference sequence). Trimming left V 1 base short and J 6 bases short, with 12 bases between. The chain's CDR3 is CASSLDGQAAEAFF. CDR3 nucleotide sequence: TGTGCCAGCAGCTTAGATGGGCAGGCCGCTGAAGCTTTCTTT.

The chain joins TRBV7-6 to TRBJ2-7; 10 bases fit TRBD1. The V segment lost 5 bases and the J segment 1 base; nucleotides outside the gene matches: 5. Germline CDR1 is SGHVS and CDR2 is FNYEAQ. The CDR3 loop spans 15 amino acids. The CDR3 reads CASSPDRGSSYEQYF. The DNA for the CDR3 is TGTGCCAGCAGCCCGGACAGGGGGAGTTCCTACGAGCAGTACTTC.

The rearrangement uses TRBV7-8 and TRBJ1-2; D not certain. This CDR3 has 14 amino acids. V lost 0 bases, J lost 6 bases, and 11 bases lay in between. From germline, CDR1 is SGHVS and CDR2 FQNEAQ. The CDR3 is CASSLAEGSDGYTF. The DNA of the CDR3 is TGTGCCAGCAGCTTAGCCGAGGGTTCCGATGGCTACACCTTC.

The V and J genes are TRBV12-5 and TRBJ2-3; 8 nucleotides agree with TRBD2. This CDR3 contains 15 residues. With 5 bases clipped from V and 7 bases from J, the junction kept 11 bases outside the gene matches. Looked up from germline, CDR1 is LGHNT and CDR2 is FRNRAP. DNA for the CDR3: TGTGCTAGTGGTAGAGTACTAGCGGTCCTCCATACGCAGTATTTT. Protein: CASGRVLAVLHTQYF.

The genes are TRBV5-1 and TRBJ2-1; TRBD1 might be the D (6 bases). Per the germline V gene, CDR1 is SGHRS and CDR2 is YFSETQ. Trimming shortened V by 1 base and J by 10 bases, and 9 bases separated the two germline ends. The CDR3 is 12 amino acids. The CDR3 DNA reads as TGCGCCAGCAGCTTGAGGGGGAAAGAGCAGTTCTTC. It yields the protein CASSLRGKEQFF.

J is TRBJ2-5 and V is TRBV4-3, with 9 positions matching TRBD2. Per germline, CDR1 LGHNA and CDR2 YSLEER. The V gene end was trimmed by 0 bases and the J gene end by 4 bases; junction bases not matched to a gene: 9. The length of the CDR3 is 17 residues. This chain's CDR3 is CASSQDLSGRWGETQYF. The CDR3 nucleotides read TGCGCCAGCAGCCAAGATCTGAGCGGGAGGTGGGGAGAGACCCAGTACTTC.

V is TRBV30 and J is TRBJ1-4; TRBD1 agrees at 10 bases. The V gene's germline CDR1 is GTSNPN and CDR2 SVGIG (reference sequence). There are 13 residues in the CDR3. The V gene end was trimmed by 4 bases and the J gene end by 7 bases; junction bases not matched to a gene: 3. CDR3 region: CAWMGTGVEKLFF. The CDR3 DNA reads as TGTGCCTGGATGGGGACAGGGGTTGAAAAACTGTTTTTT.